The rows below give T cell receptor beta chains drawn from one sample of a study of cytomegalovirus exposure and HLA in healthy donors. Clones were sequenced by immunoSEQ multiplex PCR, and TCRdb holds only the in-frame ones, with some missing. The table has about 210,000 clones, 80% to 90% seen once; the top ten hold 2.5% to 3.5%. The sequenced sample was PBMCs. The receptors come from a man aged 25 to 40 in good health and CMV-seronegative. Both conserved end residues are part of each CDR3. Fields, in order: J gene, D gene, clone size, V gene, CDR3 DNA, CDR3 protein. The D gene is left open where the match is weak. A row's size may be missing; if present it is once, few, many or a size class.

j_call: TRBJ2-2; d_call: NA; clone_size: NA; v_call: TRBV2; cdr3_nt: TGTGCCAGCAGTGCAGGGGCCGGGGAGCTGTTTTTT; cdr3_aa: CASSAGAGELFF
j_call: TRBJ1-2; d_call: NA; clone_size: few; v_call: TRBV28; cdr3_nt: TGTGCTAGCTGCGGGCACCCCGTAGATGGCTACACCTTC; cdr3_aa: CASCGHPVDGYTF
j_call: TRBJ1-4; d_call: TRBD1; clone_size: NA; v_call: TRBV6-5; cdr3_nt: TGTGCCAGCAGTTACTCGACGTGGACAGGGGGTGAAAAACTGTTTTTT; cdr3_aa: CASSYSTWTGGEKLFF
j_call: TRBJ1-5; d_call: NA; clone_size: NA; v_call: TRBV4-2; cdr3_nt: TGTGCCAGCAGCCAAGAGAGAGTCAGCAATCAGCCCCAGCATTTT; cdr3_aa: CASSQERVSNQPQHF
j_call: TRBJ2-1; d_call: NA; clone_size: few; v_call: TRBV5-5; cdr3_nt: TGTGCCAGCAGCTTGCTCGCGGGGGCCCCCCCGGACAATGAGCAGTTCTTC; cdr3_aa: CASSLLAGAPPDNEQFF
j_call: TRBJ2-3; d_call: TRBD2; clone_size: NA; v_call: TRBV4-1; cdr3_nt: TGCGCCAGCAGCCAAGTGATTCGTAGGGCTAGCGGAGGGCGTCGAGGTACGCAGTATTTT; cdr3_aa: CASSQVIRRASGGRRGTQYF
j_call: TRBJ2-1; d_call: TRBD2; clone_size: NA; v_call: TRBV6-6; cdr3_nt: TGTGCCAGCAGCGCTACGGGGGGGCGTAACAATGAGCAGTTCTTC; cdr3_aa: CASSATGGRNNEQFF
j_call: TRBJ2-1; d_call: TRBD2; clone_size: few; v_call: TRBV10-3; cdr3_nt: TGTGCCATCAGGGACACTAGCGGGGCCTACAATGAGCAGTTCTTC; cdr3_aa: CAIRDTSGAYNEQFF
j_call: TRBJ2-3; d_call: TRBD1; clone_size: few; v_call: TRBV29-1; cdr3_nt: TGCAGCGTCAAGGGACAGTACACAGATACGCAGTATTTT; cdr3_aa: CSVKGQYTDTQYF
j_call: TRBJ2-3; d_call: TRBD1; clone_size: once; v_call: TRBV28; cdr3_nt: TGTGCCAGCAGTTTATCAGGGGGCGGTACAGATACGCAGTATTTT; cdr3_aa: CASSLSGGGTDTQYF
j_call: TRBJ2-1; d_call: NA; clone_size: few; v_call: TRBV4-3; cdr3_nt: TGCGCCAGCAGCCAAGCCCCTATTTCACAGGGAAATGAGCAGTTCTTC; cdr3_aa: CASSQAPISQGNEQFF
j_call: TRBJ2-3; d_call: NA; clone_size: NA; v_call: TRBV4-1; cdr3_nt: TGCGCCAGCAGCCAAGTCGGGGTAACAGATACGCAGTATTTT; cdr3_aa: CASSQVGVTDTQYF
j_call: TRBJ2-1; d_call: TRBD2; clone_size: NA; v_call: TRBV15; cdr3_nt: TGTGCCACCAGCGGGGGGGTCACAAATGAGCAGTTCTTC; cdr3_aa: CATSGGVTNEQFF
j_call: TRBJ1-1; d_call: NA; clone_size: NA; v_call: TRBV5-6; cdr3_nt: TGTGCCAGCAGCCCCACGGGGGTGGGCACTGAAGCTTTCTTT; cdr3_aa: CASSPTGVGTEAFF
j_call: TRBJ2-3; d_call: NA; clone_size: NA; v_call: TRBV11-2; cdr3_nt: TGTGCCAGCAGTAGGTTGACCGGAAGGTTCGGGGATACGCAGTATTTT; cdr3_aa: CASSRLTGRFGDTQYF
j_call: TRBJ1-1; d_call: NA; clone_size: NA; v_call: TRBV5-1; cdr3_nt: TGCGCCAGCAGCTTGACGGGGGGTGTGAACACTGAAGCTTTCTTT; cdr3_aa: CASSLTGGVNTEAFF
j_call: TRBJ1-1; d_call: TRBD1; clone_size: NA; v_call: TRBV16; cdr3_nt: TGTGCCAGCAGACACACAGGGGAAAACACTGAAGCTTTCTTT; cdr3_aa: CASRHTGENTEAFF
j_call: TRBJ2-7; d_call: NA; clone_size: NA; v_call: TRBV5-1; cdr3_nt: TGCGCCAGCAGCTTGGGACAGATGCTCACCTACGAGCAGTACTTC; cdr3_aa: CASSLGQMLTYEQYF
j_call: TRBJ1-1; d_call: NA; clone_size: NA; v_call: TRBV4-2; cdr3_nt: TGTGCCAGCAGCCAAGATGAGTACACTGAAGCTTTCTTT; cdr3_aa: CASSQDEYTEAFF
j_call: TRBJ2-3; d_call: NA; clone_size: NA; v_call: TRBV9; cdr3_nt: TGTGCCAGCAGCGTATATGCGGGTGGGACAGATACGCAGTATTTT; cdr3_aa: CASSVYAGGTDTQYF
j_call: TRBJ2-3; d_call: TRBD2; clone_size: NA; v_call: TRBV10-1; cdr3_nt: TGCGCCAGCAGTGACACCGTCAGCGGGGGGCCTCTCTATTTT; cdr3_aa: CASSDTVSGGPLYF
j_call: TRBJ1-1; d_call: NA; clone_size: NA; v_call: TRBV15; cdr3_nt: TGTGCCACCAGCAGGAGGGGGATTCACACTGAAGCTTTCTTT; cdr3_aa: CATSRRGIHTEAFF